This is a list of T cell receptor beta chains from one sample in a study of beta chain features in type 1 diabetes. Assay: immunoSEQ multiplex PCR; the TCRdb copy retains only in-frame clones and omits some. The sample holds about 110,000 clones, around 40% seen once. The sequenced sample consisted of stem cell memory CD4+ T cells from blood. The receptors here all came from a woman under 30 in good health. Both conserved end residues are part of each CDR3. D genes are given only for firm matches. Expanded clones get a size class; other rows say once, few or many, or leave the size out.

NA | TRBJ2-7 | TRBV11-2 | TRBD1 | CASSFGKPGQGPRRYEQYF | TGTGCCAGCAGCTTCGGTAAACCGGGACAGGGGCCTAGGCGGTACGAGCAGTACTTC
NA | TRBJ1-1 | TRBV5-1 | NA | CASSAYTGFGTEAFF | TGCGCCAGCAGCGCATATACAGGGTTCGGAACTGAAGCTTTCTTT
NA | TRBJ2-3 | TRBV2 | TRBD2 | CASSLRPSTSARTDTQYF | TGTGCCAGCAGTTTAAGACCTTCTACTAGCGCCCGCACAGATACGCAGTATTTT
NA | TRBJ2-4 | TRBV9 | NA | CASSVSLAGSNIQYF | TGTGCCAGCAGCGTAAGCTTGGCAGGGTCGAACATTCAGTACTTC
few | TRBJ2-5 | TRBV25-1 | NA | CASSDPNQETQYF | TGTGCCAGCAGTGATCCCAACCAAGAGACCCAGTACTTC
NA | TRBJ2-2 | TRBV6-1 | NA | CAGGRRELFF | TGTGCCGGGGGCAGGCGGGAGCTGTTTTTT
few | TRBJ2-6 | TRBV15 | NA | CATSRGGGSGANVLTF | TGTGCCACCAGCAGAGGGGGAGGTTCCGGGGCCAACGTCCTGACTTTC
NA | TRBJ1-4 | TRBV7-9 | NA | CASSLTVGALFSTNEKLFF | TGTGCCAGCAGCTTAACTGTGGGGGCTCTTTTTTCAACTAATGAAAAACTGTTTTTT
few | TRBJ1-1 | TRBV6-6 | NA | CAAEGGMNTEAFF | TGTGCCGCCGAGGGAGGAATGAACACTGAAGCTTTCTTT
NA | TRBJ2-1 | TRBV10-3 | TRBD1 | CASEGVGQGAREQFF | TGTGCCAGTGAGGGAGTCGGACAGGGGGCGAGGGAGCAGTTCTTC
NA | TRBJ2-7 | TRBV28 | NA | CASSLRRRREQYF | TGTGCCAGCAGTTTAAGGCGTCGGCGGGAGCAGTACTTC
NA | TRBJ1-5 | TRBV7-9 | NA | CASSLGEAENQPQHF | TGTGCCAGCAGCTTAGGCGAAGCCGAAAATCAGCCCCAGCATTTT
NA | TRBJ2-1 | TRBV7-2 | NA | CASSLDRGRINEQFF | TGTGCCAGCAGCTTAGATAGAGGCCGGATCAATGAGCAGTTCTTC
NA | TRBJ2-5 | TRBV5-1 | TRBD1 | CASSRQGVSQETQYF | TGCGCCAGCAGTCGACAGGGGGTTTCCCAAGAGACCCAGTACTTC
NA | TRBJ1-2 | TRBV7-8 | NA | CASRHAGQGGYTF | TGTGCCAGCAGGCATGCAGGGCAGGGGGGCTACACCTTC
NA | TRBJ1-1 | TRBV4-1 | TRBD1 | CASSQNDRVSTEAFF | TGCGCCAGCAGCCAGAATGACAGGGTGAGCACTGAAGCTTTCTTT
NA | TRBJ2-7 | TRBV20-1 | NA | CSASSNYEQYF | TGCAGTGCAAGCTCTAACTACGAGCAGTACTTC
NA | TRBJ1-2 | TRBV15 | NA | CATSRDPFGYTF | TGTGCCACCAGCAGAGACCCCTTTGGCTACACCTTC
NA | TRBJ1-4 | TRBV7-2 | TRBD1 | CASSPRGQGAEKLFF | TGTGCCAGCAGCCCCAGGGGGCAGGGGGCTGAAAAACTGTTTTTT
few | TRBJ2-1 | TRBV7-9 | TRBD2 | CASTLLSGTIYNEQFF | TGTGCCAGCACCCTTCTTAGCGGGACTATCTACAATGAGCAGTTCTTC
NA | TRBJ1-1 | TRBV7-3 | NA | CASSFQKNTEAFF | TGTGCCAGCAGCTTTCAGAAGAACACTGAAGCTTTCTTT
NA | TRBJ2-7 | TRBV7-2 | TRBD1 | CASTRTGRSYEQYF | TGTGCCAGCACCCGGACAGGTCGCTCTTACGAGCAGTACTTC
NA | TRBJ1-1 | TRBV28 | NA | CASRITSGVRRDTEAFF | TGTGCCAGCAGGATAACTTCGGGAGTAAGGAGGGACACTGAAGCTTTCTTT
NA | TRBJ1-1 | TRBV11-2 | NA | CASSLTGVPEAFF | TGTGCCAGCAGCTTGACCGGGGTCCCTGAAGCTTTCTTT
NA | TRBJ1-3 | TRBV6-5 | NA | CASSSQGNTIYF | TGTGCCAGCAGTTCTCAGGGAAACACCATATATTTT
NA | TRBJ1-1 | TRBV6-5 | TRBD1 | CASSYETGAATEAFF | TGTGCCAGCAGTTACGAGACAGGGGCTGCCACTGAAGCTTTCTTT
NA | TRBJ1-1 | TRBV2 | NA | CASSGGEGPEAFF | TGTGCCAGCAGTGGGGGGGAGGGCCCTGAAGCTTTCTTT
NA | TRBJ2-2 | TRBV29-1 | TRBD2 | CSVPGGAPGELFF | TGCAGCGTTCCCGGGGGGGCGCCTGGGGAGCTGTTTTTT
NA | TRBJ2-5 | TRBV29-1 | TRBD2 | CSVEDLAGDQETQYF | TGCAGCGTTGAAGATTTAGCGGGGGACCAAGAGACCCAGTACTTC
NA | TRBJ2-7 | TRBV28 | NA | CASSLDQGLTYEQYF | TGTGCCAGCAGTTTAGATCAGGGTCTGACCTACGAGCAGTACTTC
NA | TRBJ2-1 | TRBV7-2 | NA | CASSPRDNFNEQFF | TGTGCCAGCAGCCCCCGGGACAACTTTAATGAGCAGTTCTTC
NA | TRBJ2-7 | TRBV5-4 | TRBD2 | CASSTGLAGVYEQYF | TGTGCCAGCAGCACAGGACTAGCGGGAGTTTACGAGCAGTACTTC
few | TRBJ2-5 | TRBV2 | NA | CASVGWGAAMSGTQYF | TGTGCCAGCGTTGGGTGGGGAGCGGCGATGAGCGGGACCCAGTACTTC
NA | TRBJ2-3 | TRBV7-8 | TRBD2 | CASSLPGTSELTDTQYF | TGTGCCAGCAGCTTACCGGGGACTAGCGAACTCACAGATACGCAGTATTTT
NA | TRBJ1-1 | TRBV25-1 | TRBD1 | CASSQAGQGNTEAFF | TGTGCCAGCAGCCAGGCGGGACAGGGAAACACTGAAGCTTTCTTT
few | TRBJ2-3 | TRBV19 | TRBD1 | CASAGQGSRDTQYF | TGTGCCAGTGCGGGACAGGGAAGTCGAGATACGCAGTATTTT
NA | TRBJ2-5 | TRBV4-2 | TRBD2 | CASSRGSSGREETQYF | TGTGCCAGCAGCCGGGGGTCTAGCGGGAGGGAAGAGACCCAGTACTTC
NA | TRBJ2-1 | TRBV5-5 | TRBD1 | CASSLYRGRLDNEQFF | TGTGCCAGCAGCTTGTACAGGGGGCGGTTGGATAATGAGCAGTTCTTC
few | TRBJ2-7 | TRBV5-6 | NA | CASSIRGYRYEQYF | TGTGCCAGCAGCATCAGGGGATATCGGTACGAGCAGTACTTC
NA | TRBJ1-2 | TRBV19 | TRBD1 | CASSPGDRPHLDYTF | TGTGCCAGTAGTCCAGGGGACAGACCGCACCTAGACTACACCTTC
once | TRBJ2-7 | TRBV25-1 | TRBD2 | CASSEAGTSPYEQYF | TGTGCCAGCAGTGAAGCCGGGACTAGCCCATACGAGCAGTACTTC
few | TRBJ2-5 | TRBV5-1 | NA | CASSLVVRSGETQYF | TGCGCCAGCAGCTTGGTAGTCCGCAGCGGGGAGACCCAGTACTTC
once | TRBJ2-1 | TRBV5-1 | TRBD2 | CASSLVTSGGNEQFF | TGCGCCAGCAGCTTGGTAACTAGCGGGGGGAATGAGCAGTTCTTC
NA | TRBJ1-1 | TRBV6-5 | NA | CASSNTGYGAAFF | TGTGCCAGCAGCAACACAGGGTATGGTGCAGCTTTCTTT
few | TRBJ2-2 | TRBV4-2 | TRBD2 | CASRIGPREGGGELFF | TGTGCCAGCAGGATTGGCCCCCGGGAGGGCGGCGGGGAGCTGTTTTTT
NA | TRBJ1-5 | TRBV27 | TRBD1 | CASIETGGRNQPQHF | TGTGCCAGCATCGAAACAGGGGGCCGTAATCAGCCCCAGCATTTT
few | TRBJ2-1 | TRBV5-1 | TRBD2 | CASSLRFLAGLGVNEQFF | TGCGCCAGCAGCTTGAGGTTCCTAGCGGGCCTGGGGGTGAATGAGCAGTTCTTC
NA | TRBJ2-7 | TRBV5-1 | NA | CASSSGAYEQYF | TGCGCCAGCAGCTCAGGGGCCTACGAGCAGTACTTC
NA | TRBJ1-5 | TRBV4-3 | NA | CASSQDRRGGPQPQHF | TGCGCCAGCAGCCAAGACCGGCGGGGGGGCCCTCAGCCCCAGCATTTT
NA | TRBJ2-3 | TRBV28 | TRBD2 | CASTQPLERGEGHTDTQYF | TGTGCCAGCACCCAACCTCTTGAACGGGGGGAGGGCCATACAGATACGCAGTATTTT
NA | TRBJ2-7 | TRBV7-9 | TRBD2 | CASSQASGSSYEQYF | TGTGCCAGCAGCCAGGCTAGCGGGAGCTCCTACGAGCAGTACTTC
NA | TRBJ1-5 | TRBV28 | TRBD1 | CASSLRRGPGQPQHF | TGTGCCAGCAGTTTAAGGAGGGGGCCTGGCCAGCCCCAGCATTTT
NA | TRBJ1-1 | TRBV28 | NA | CASSLFRGTEAFF | TGTGCCAGCAGTTTATTCCGGGGCACTGAAGCTTTCTTT
NA | TRBJ2-2 | TRBV7-3 | TRBD1 | CASSPPTGDHTGELFF | TGTGCCAGCAGCCCCCCGACAGGGGACCACACCGGGGAGCTGTTTTTT
few | TRBJ2-3 | TRBV7-9 | NA | CASSLAGLAGVADTQYF | TGTGCCAGCAGCTTAGCAGGGCTAGCAGGAGTGGCAGATACGCAGTATTTT